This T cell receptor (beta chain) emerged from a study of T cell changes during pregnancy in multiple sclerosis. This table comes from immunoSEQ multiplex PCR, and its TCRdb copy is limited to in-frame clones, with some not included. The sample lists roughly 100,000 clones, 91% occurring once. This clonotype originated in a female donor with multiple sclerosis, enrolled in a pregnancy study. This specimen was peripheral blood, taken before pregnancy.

CDR3 loop: CASSLAVSYGYTF. CDR3 nucleotides: TGTGCCAGCAGTTTAGCAGTCAGCTATGGCTACACCTTC. V gene TRBV28 combines with J gene TRBJ1-2; no clear D. The germline CDR1 and CDR2 sequences are MDHEN and SYDVKM. Trimming took off 2 bases at V and 4 bases at J, with 8 bases between the two ends. The CDR3 length is 13 residues.